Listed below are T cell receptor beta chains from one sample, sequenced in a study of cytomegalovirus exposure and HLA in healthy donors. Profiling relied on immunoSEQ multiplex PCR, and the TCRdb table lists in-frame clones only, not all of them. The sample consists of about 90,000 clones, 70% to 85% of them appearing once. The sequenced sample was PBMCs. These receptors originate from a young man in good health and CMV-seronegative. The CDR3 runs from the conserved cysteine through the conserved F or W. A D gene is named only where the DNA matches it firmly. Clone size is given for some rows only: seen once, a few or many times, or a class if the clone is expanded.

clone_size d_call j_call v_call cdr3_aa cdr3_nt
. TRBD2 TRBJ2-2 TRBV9 CASSVATSGRPFGGELFF TGTGCCAGCAGCGTAGCGACTAGCGGGAGGCCCTTCGGCGGGGAGCTGTTTTTT
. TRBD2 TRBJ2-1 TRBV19 CASSSGRAQFNEQFF TGTGCCAGTAGTAGCGGGAGGGCCCAGTTCAATGAGCAGTTCTTC
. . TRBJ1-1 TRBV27 CASKEEGGNTEAFF TGTGCCAGCAAAGAGGAGGGCGGGAACACTGAAGCTTTCTTT
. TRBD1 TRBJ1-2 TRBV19 CASDQGANYGYTF TGTGCCAGTGACCAGGGGGCTAACTATGGCTACACCTTC
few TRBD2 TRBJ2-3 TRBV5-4 CASSRPSGTNTDTQYF TGTGCCAGCAGTCGCCCTAGCGGGACCAACACAGATACGCAGTATTTT
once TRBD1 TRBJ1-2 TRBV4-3 CASSPTTGDLGGYTF TGCGCCAGCAGCCCAACCACAGGGGATCTCGGAGGCTACACCTTC
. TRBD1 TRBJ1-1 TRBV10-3 CAISSDRVNTEAFF TGTGCCATCAGCTCGGACAGGGTGAACACTGAAGCTTTCTTT
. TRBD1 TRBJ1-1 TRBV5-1 CASSFTGTANTEAFF TGCGCCAGCAGCTTTACCGGGACAGCCAACACTGAAGCTTTCTTT
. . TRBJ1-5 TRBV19 CASRRVGQPQHF TGTGCCAGTAGGAGGGTAGGTCAGCCCCAGCATTTT
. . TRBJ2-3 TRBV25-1 CASRTISDTQYF TGTGCCAGCAGGACTATATCAGATACGCAGTATTTT
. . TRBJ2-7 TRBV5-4 CASSLDWSSYEQYF TGTGCCAGCAGCTTGGATTGGAGCTCCTACGAGCAGTACTTC
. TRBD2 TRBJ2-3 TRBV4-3 CASSQELLAGERTDTQYF TGCGCCAGCAGCCAAGAGTTGCTAGCGGGAGAGAGGACAGATACGCAGTATTTT
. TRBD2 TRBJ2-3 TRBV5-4 CASSAGTSGRRSDTQYF TGTGCCAGCAGCGCCGGGACTAGCGGGAGGCGTTCAGATACGCAGTATTTT
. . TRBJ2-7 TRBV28 CASSLITYKIYEQYF TGTGCCAGCAGTTTAATTACTTATAAGATCTACGAGCAGTACTTC
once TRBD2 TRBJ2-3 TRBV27 CASRELAAGPDTQYF TGTGCCAGCAGGGAACTAGCGGCAGGCCCAGATACGCAGTATTTT
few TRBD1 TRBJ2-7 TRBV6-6 CASRRQGDYEQYF TGTGCCAGCAGAAGACAGGGTGACTACGAGCAGTACTTC
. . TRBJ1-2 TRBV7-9 CATQEVYGYTF TGTGCCACCCAGGAGGTCTATGGCTACACCTTC
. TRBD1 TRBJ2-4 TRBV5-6 CASSLEGQGLAKNIQYF TGTGCCAGCAGCTTGGAGGGACAGGGGCTAGCCAAAAACATTCAGTACTTC
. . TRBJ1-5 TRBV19 CASSINREMNQPQHF TGTGCCAGTAGTATAAACAGGGAGATGAATCAGCCCCAGCATTTT
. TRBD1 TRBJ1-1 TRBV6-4 CASSAGGKAEAFF TGTGCCAGCAGTGCAGGGGGCAAGGCTGAAGCTTTCTTT
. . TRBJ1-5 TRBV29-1 CSILTANNQPQHF TGCAGCATCTTGACTGCGAACAATCAGCCCCAGCATTTT
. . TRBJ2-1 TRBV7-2 CASSLPNLAHEQFF TGTGCCAGCAGCTTACCGAATCTAGCGCACGAGCAGTTCTTC
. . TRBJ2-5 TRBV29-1 CSAEGVLGSSETQYF TGCAGCGCCGAGGGGGTTCTGGGTTCTTCAGAGACCCAGTACTTC
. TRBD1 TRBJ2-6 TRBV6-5 CASSQTGAGANVLTF TGTGCCAGCAGTCAGACAGGGGCTGGGGCCAACGTCCTGACTTTC
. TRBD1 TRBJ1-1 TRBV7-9 CASSPWTGINTEAFF TGTGCCAGCAGCCCCTGGACAGGCATAAACACTGAAGCTTTCTTT
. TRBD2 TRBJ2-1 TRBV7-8 CASSLRLGVLAGHSYNEQFF TGTGCCAGCAGCTTACGATTAGGGGTGCTAGCGGGGCACTCCTACAATGAGCAGTTCTTC
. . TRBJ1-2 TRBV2 CASSEGGLGYTF TGTGCCAGCAGTGAAGGGGGGCTTGGCTACACCTTC
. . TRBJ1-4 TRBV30 CAWSAGSINEKLFF TGTGCCTGGTCAGCCGGGAGTATAAATGAAAAACTGTTTTTT
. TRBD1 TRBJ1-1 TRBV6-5 CASSYSPTGGTEAFF TGTGCCAGCAGTTACTCCCCGACAGGGGGGACTGAAGCTTTCTTT
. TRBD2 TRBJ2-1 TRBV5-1 CASTLAGATYNEQFF TGCGCCAGCACCCTTGCGGGAGCCACCTACAATGAGCAGTTCTTC
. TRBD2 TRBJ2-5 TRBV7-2 CASRPGLAGVTQYF TGTGCCAGCAGACCGGGACTAGCGGGAGTGACCCAGTACTTC
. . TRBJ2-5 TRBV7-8 CASSLVTGGETQYF TGTGCCAGCAGCTTAGTGACGGGCGGGGAGACCCAGTACTTC
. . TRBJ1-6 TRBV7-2 CASSSRGGWANSPLHF TGTGCCAGCAGCTCCCGGGGGGGCTGGGCCAATTCACCCCTCCACTTT
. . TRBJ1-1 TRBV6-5 CASRSAGGMNTEAFF TGTGCCAGCAGGTCAGCCGGGGGGATGAACACTGAAGCTTTCTTT
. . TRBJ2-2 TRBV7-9 CASTSAGTNTGELFF TGTGCCAGCACCTCTGCGGGAACAAACACCGGGGAGCTGTTTTTT
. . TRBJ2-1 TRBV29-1 CSVEFAGSLGEQFF TGCAGCGTTGAGTTTGCGGGTAGTTTAGGCGAGCAGTTCTTC
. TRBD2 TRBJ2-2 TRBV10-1 CASSRGLAGKNTGELFF TGCGCCAGCAGTAGAGGACTAGCGGGGAAGAACACCGGGGAGCTGTTTTTT
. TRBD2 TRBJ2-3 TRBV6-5 CASRRDYRTDTQYF TGTGCCAGCAGACGGGACTACCGCACAGATACGCAGTATTTT
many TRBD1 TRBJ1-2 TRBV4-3 CASSQDRTGRAGYGYTF TGCGCCAGCAGCCAAGATCGGACAGGGAGGGCCGGCTATGGCTACACCTTC
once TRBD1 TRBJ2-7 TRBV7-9 CASSLLQGASVEQYF TGTGCCAGCAGCTTACTCCAGGGGGCATCGGTAGAGCAGTACTTC
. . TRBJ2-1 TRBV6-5 CASSYLVRSSYNEQFF TGTGCCAGCAGTTACCTGGTTCGTAGCTCCTACAATGAGCAGTTCTTC
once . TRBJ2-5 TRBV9 CASSVFGGRGETQYF TGTGCCAGCAGCGTATTCGGGGGGCGCGGGGAGACCCAGTACTTC